This passage covers 8 T cell receptor beta chains from one sample sequenced in a study of patients and donors after allogeneic stem cell transplantation. TCRdb redid the calling of the RT-PCR reads with MiXCR, one entry per CDR3 protein. In the table there are approximately 200,000 distinct CDR3 sequences, 35% to 50% of which are singletons. Sequenced: blood, either unsorted or a sorted T cell fraction (not recorded which). These receptors were obtained from a human donor who was either an allogeneic HSCT recipient or a stem cell or donor lymphocyte infusion donor (not recorded which). It is not recorded whose cells these are; they may come from a transplant donor.

This rearrangement joins TRBV29-1 to TRBJ2-7; D unresolved. Trimming left V 3 bases short and J 2 bases short, with 8 bases between. The germline V gene has CDR1 SQVTM and CDR2 ANQGSEA. The CDR3 spans 12 residues. CDR3 loop: CSVETVAYEQYF. CDR3 in DNA: TGCAGCGTTGAGACCGTTGCCTACGAGCAGTACTTC.

The chain is built from TRBV5-1 and TRBJ2-1; TRBD2 matches 7 bases. The CDR3 runs 14 residues. With 0 bases clipped from V and 6 bases from J, the junction kept 3 bases outside the gene matches. From germline, CDR1 is SGHRS and CDR2 YFSETQ. CDR3 coding DNA: TGCGCCAGCAGCTTGGGGGGACTATCCAATGAGCAGTTCTTC. It encodes CASSLGGLSNEQFF.

The sample holds a few counts of this clonotype. The genes are TRBV12-3 or TRBV12-4 and TRBJ1-6, with 7 bases that match TRBD1. The CDR3 is 14 residues long. V lost 6 bases, J lost 6 bases, and 5 bases stayed unmatched. The chain's CDR3 is CASSQGQSNSPLHF. The CDR3 DNA sequence: TGTGCCAGCAGCCAGGGACAGTCTAATTCACCCCTCCACTTT.

This clonotype occurred a few times. This chain joins TRBV20-1 and TRBJ1-5; TRBD1 might be the D (6 bases). Trimming removed 1 base at V and 7 bases at J, with 11 bases between. The CDR3 is made up of 13 amino acids. CDR1 is DFQATT and CDR2 is SNEGSKA in the germline V gene (reference sequence). The CDR3 DNA sequence: TGCAGTGCTAGAGGCGGGGGCTGGCAGCCCCAGCATTTT. Translation: CSARGGGWQPQHF.

The genes are TRBV5-1 and TRBJ2-5; the D gene is possibly TRBD2 (6 bases). Germline CDR1 and CDR2: SGHRS and YFSETQ. There are 16 residues in the CDR3. The V gene lost 2 bases and the J gene lost 0 bases, with 14 bases spanning the gap. The CDR3 nucleotides read TGCGCCAGCAGCTTTGGCGGGAAGGGGTACCAAGAGACCCAGTACTTC. Translation gives CASSFGGKGYQETQYF.

V usage is TRBV7-8 and J usage is TRBJ1-1, with a possible D match to TRBD1 (5 bases). The V end lost 6 bases, the J end lost 1 base, and 18 bases lay between the germline ends. The germline gives CDR1 SGHVS, CDR2 FQNEAQ. CDR3 length: 16 residues. The CDR3 loop reads CASSYTGGGANTEAFF. CDR3 bases: TGTGCCAGCAGTTACACCGGGGGGGGAGCGAACACTGAAGCTTTCTTT.

V and J are TRBV7-9 and TRBJ2-1; 10 bases are a match to TRBD2. Germline CDR1 reads SEHNR; CDR2 reads FQNEAQ (reference sequence). The V segment lost 6 bases and the J segment 2 bases; nucleotides outside the gene matches: 7. The CDR3 covers 16 residues. The DNA of the CDR3 is TGTGCCAGCAGTTCCACTAGCGGGGCACCCTACAATGAGCAGTTCTTC. This encodes CASSSTSGAPYNEQFF.

V gene TRBV7-2 combines with J gene TRBJ2-1; the D is unclear. Trimming pared 8 bases from V and 8 bases from J, leaving 13 bases between. The germline V gene has CDR1 SGHTA and CDR2 FQGNSA. The CDR3 has 12 residues. The CDR3 here is CASRAFQDEQFF. The DNA of the CDR3 is TGTGCCAGCCGTGCCTTCCAGGATGAGCAGTTCTTC. Using reference TRBV7-2 and TRBJ2-1 for the parts outside the CDR3, the full variable domain is GAGVSQSPSNKVTEKGKDVELRCDPISGHTALYWYRQSLGQGLEFLIYFQGNSAPDKSGLPSDRFSAERTGGSVSTLTIQRTQQEDSAVYLCASRAFQDEQFFGPGTRLTVL.